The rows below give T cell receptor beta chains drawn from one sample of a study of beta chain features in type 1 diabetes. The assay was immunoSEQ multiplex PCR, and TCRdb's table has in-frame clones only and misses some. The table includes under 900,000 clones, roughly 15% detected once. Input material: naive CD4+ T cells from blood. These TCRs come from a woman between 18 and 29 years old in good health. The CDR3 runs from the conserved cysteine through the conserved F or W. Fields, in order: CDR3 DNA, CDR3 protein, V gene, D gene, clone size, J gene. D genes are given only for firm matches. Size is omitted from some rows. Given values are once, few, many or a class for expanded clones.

CDR3 DNA: TGCGCCAGCAGCTTCGGCAGGGGGAACACTGAAGCTTTCTTT; CDR3 protein: CASSFGRGNTEAFF; V gene: TRBV5-1; D gene: .; clone size: few; J gene: TRBJ1-1
CDR3 DNA: TGTGCCAGCAGCCCCTCGGGGGGCATCAATCAGCCCCAGCATTTT; CDR3 protein: CASSPSGGINQPQHF; V gene: TRBV25-1; D gene: .; clone size: .; J gene: TRBJ1-5
CDR3 DNA: TGTGCCAGCAGCTCCCGGGACAAAGATACGCAGTATTTT; CDR3 protein: CASSSRDKDTQYF; V gene: TRBV13; D gene: .; clone size: .; J gene: TRBJ2-3
CDR3 DNA: TGTGCCAGCAGACCAGACTTGTATGGCTACACCTTC; CDR3 protein: CASRPDLYGYTF; V gene: TRBV28; D gene: .; clone size: .; J gene: TRBJ1-2
CDR3 DNA: TGTGCCAGCAGTAATGGGGACACCGGAGGAAATGGCTACACCTTC; CDR3 protein: CASSNGDTGGNGYTF; V gene: TRBV6-6; D gene: .; clone size: few; J gene: TRBJ1-2
CDR3 DNA: TGCAGCGTTGAATCGGCTGCGACAGTGCCTTACTTC; CDR3 protein: CSVESAATVPYF; V gene: TRBV29-1; D gene: .; clone size: few; J gene: TRBJ2-5
CDR3 DNA: TGCAGCGTTGCTTCCCAGGTGGGAAACATTCAGTACTTC; CDR3 protein: CSVASQVGNIQYF; V gene: TRBV29-1; D gene: .; clone size: .; J gene: TRBJ2-4
CDR3 DNA: TGTGCCAGTAGTATTTCGTTGGAGAACAATGAGCAGTTCTTC; CDR3 protein: CASSISLENNEQFF; V gene: TRBV19; D gene: .; clone size: few; J gene: TRBJ2-1
CDR3 DNA: TGTGCCAGCAGCCTGGGACACTACAATGAGCAGTTCTTC; CDR3 protein: CASSLGHYNEQFF; V gene: TRBV7-3; D gene: .; clone size: .; J gene: TRBJ2-1
CDR3 DNA: TGTGCCAGCAGCTTGACAGGTTGGGGCAATGAGCAGTTCTTC; CDR3 protein: CASSLTGWGNEQFF; V gene: TRBV7-2; D gene: .; clone size: .; J gene: TRBJ2-1
CDR3 DNA: TGTGCCAGTAGTTTGGTTAGCGGGACGACCTACGAGCAGTACTTC; CDR3 protein: CASSLVSGTTYEQYF; V gene: TRBV19; D gene: TRBD2; clone size: .; J gene: TRBJ2-7
CDR3 DNA: TGTGCCAGCAGGGTGGCAGGGGTTCCGCAGTACTTC; CDR3 protein: CASRVAGVPQYF; V gene: TRBV28; D gene: .; clone size: .; J gene: TRBJ2-7
CDR3 DNA: TGCGCCAGCAGCTTTAGCGGGGCCCTCTCTGGGGCCAACGTCCTGACTTTC; CDR3 protein: CASSFSGALSGANVLTF; V gene: TRBV5-1; D gene: TRBD2; clone size: .; J gene: TRBJ2-6
CDR3 DNA: TGTGCCACCAGCAGACAGGTTCCTATAGGGGGTCAGCCCCAGCATTTT; CDR3 protein: CATSRQVPIGGQPQHF; V gene: TRBV15; D gene: .; clone size: few; J gene: TRBJ1-5
CDR3 DNA: TGTGCCAGCAGCCCGCGACTAGGAGGCGTCACCGGGGAGCTGTTTTTT; CDR3 protein: CASSPRLGGVTGELFF; V gene: TRBV7-2; D gene: .; clone size: .; J gene: TRBJ2-2
CDR3 DNA: TGTGCCAGCAGTTACCAGACTAGTGGCGCCAAAAACATTCAGTACTTC; CDR3 protein: CASSYQTSGAKNIQYF; V gene: TRBV6-5; D gene: .; clone size: .; J gene: TRBJ2-4
CDR3 DNA: TGCGCCAGCAGTGAAGACAGGGCGAACACTGAAGCTTTCTTT; CDR3 protein: CASSEDRANTEAFF; V gene: TRBV10-2; D gene: TRBD1; clone size: .; J gene: TRBJ1-1
CDR3 DNA: TGTGCCAGCAGCGCCACAGTGATATATGAAGCTTTCTTT; CDR3 protein: CASSATVIYEAFF; V gene: TRBV7-2; D gene: .; clone size: .; J gene: TRBJ1-1
CDR3 DNA: TGTGCCACCAGCACCGCTTCTGCCGGGGGAGATACGCAGTATTTT; CDR3 protein: CATSTASAGGDTQYF; V gene: TRBV15; D gene: .; clone size: .; J gene: TRBJ2-3
CDR3 DNA: TGCGCCAGCAGCTTGGTTGGCAGTGTGAACAATGAGCAGTTCTTC; CDR3 protein: CASSLVGSVNNEQFF; V gene: TRBV5-1; D gene: .; clone size: few; J gene: TRBJ2-1
CDR3 DNA: TGTGCCAGCAGCGGGACGGCCTACTCTGGAAACACCATATATTTT; CDR3 protein: CASSGTAYSGNTIYF; V gene: TRBV7-9; D gene: .; clone size: few; J gene: TRBJ1-3
CDR3 DNA: TGTGCCAGCAGTCTAGCGGGAGGCAATGAGCAGTTCTTC; CDR3 protein: CASSLAGGNEQFF; V gene: TRBV25-1; D gene: TRBD2; clone size: few; J gene: TRBJ2-1
CDR3 DNA: TGTGCCAGCCGCAGGGGGAACAACTATGGCTACACCTTC; CDR3 protein: CASRRGNNYGYTF; V gene: TRBV7-3; D gene: TRBD1; clone size: .; J gene: TRBJ1-2
CDR3 DNA: TGTGCCAGCAGGCCCCAGCCGACTAGGCCTTACAATGAGCAGTTCTTC; CDR3 protein: CASRPQPTRPYNEQFF; V gene: TRBV27; D gene: .; clone size: .; J gene: TRBJ2-1
CDR3 DNA: TGTGCCAGCAGCTTAACACCTTACGAGCAGTACTTC; CDR3 protein: CASSLTPYEQYF; V gene: TRBV7-6; D gene: .; clone size: few; J gene: TRBJ2-7
CDR3 DNA: TGTGCCAGCAGTTCTTTTCAGCCCCAGCATTTT; CDR3 protein: CASSSFQPQHF; V gene: TRBV28; D gene: .; clone size: .; J gene: TRBJ1-5
CDR3 DNA: TGTGCCAGCAGCTTGGCCCCCAGCGGGAGATCGATTCGGCAGTTCTTC; CDR3 protein: CASSLAPSGRSIRQFF; V gene: TRBV5-6; D gene: TRBD2; clone size: .; J gene: TRBJ2-1
CDR3 DNA: TGTGCCAGCAGTATGGAGGAGACCCAGTACTTC; CDR3 protein: CASSMEETQYF; V gene: TRBV2; D gene: .; clone size: few; J gene: TRBJ2-5
CDR3 DNA: TGTGCCAGCAGTGAAATCTACAGGGTCAATGCACGCAATCAGCCCCAGCATTTT; CDR3 protein: CASSEIYRVNARNQPQHF; V gene: TRBV6-1; D gene: .; clone size: few; J gene: TRBJ1-5
CDR3 DNA: TGTGCCTGTGGGCGGGAGCGCCCGACCTACGAGCAGTACTTC; CDR3 protein: CACGRERPTYEQYF; V gene: TRBV10-3; D gene: TRBD2; clone size: few; J gene: TRBJ2-7
CDR3 DNA: TGTGCCAGTAGTGTACGGGACAGACAAGAGACCCAGTACTTC; CDR3 protein: CASSVRDRQETQYF; V gene: TRBV19; D gene: TRBD1; clone size: .; J gene: TRBJ2-5
CDR3 DNA: TGTGCCAGCAGTACTAGCGGGAGTCCTTCCCGCTTGTACGAGCAGTACTTC; CDR3 protein: CASSTSGSPSRLYEQYF; V gene: TRBV28; D gene: TRBD2; clone size: few; J gene: TRBJ2-7
CDR3 DNA: TGTGCCAGCAGTGCGTCGGCCGTCCGCTTAGCGGGAGGGCCGAATGAGCAGTTCTTC; CDR3 protein: CASSASAVRLAGGPNEQFF; V gene: TRBV28; D gene: TRBD2; clone size: .; J gene: TRBJ2-1
CDR3 DNA: TGCGCCAGCAGCTTGGGAGGGGGCCAGGGCCCGACTGAAGCTTTCTTT; CDR3 protein: CASSLGGGQGPTEAFF; V gene: TRBV5-1; D gene: TRBD1; clone size: few; J gene: TRBJ1-1
CDR3 DNA: TGTGCCAGCAGCTTGAAGGCAGGGGGTAAATGGTCCAAAAACATTCAGTACTTC; CDR3 protein: CASSLKAGGKWSKNIQYF; V gene: TRBV5-6; D gene: TRBD1; clone size: few; J gene: TRBJ2-4
CDR3 DNA: TGCGCCAGCGGACCGGGACGCTATTACAATGAGCAGTTCTTC; CDR3 protein: CASGPGRYYNEQFF; V gene: TRBV5-1; D gene: .; clone size: .; J gene: TRBJ2-1
CDR3 DNA: TGTGCCAACCGGGACGAGAGAAGCACAGATACGCAGTATTTT; CDR3 protein: CANRDERSTDTQYF; V gene: TRBV10-3; D gene: .; clone size: .; J gene: TRBJ2-3
CDR3 DNA: TGTGCCAGCAGTCCCCCCGGGGGGAAGCAGTTCTTC; CDR3 protein: CASSPPGGKQFF; V gene: TRBV2; D gene: TRBD2; clone size: .; J gene: TRBJ2-1
CDR3 DNA: TGTGCCAGCAGCCAAATAGCGGGGACCTCCTACGAGCAGTACTTC; CDR3 protein: CASSQIAGTSYEQYF; V gene: TRBV7-2; D gene: TRBD2; clone size: .; J gene: TRBJ2-7
CDR3 DNA: TGTGCCAGCAGCTTGGGGGATTGGACGGGATACAATGAGCAGTTCTTC; CDR3 protein: CASSLGDWTGYNEQFF; V gene: TRBV7-8; D gene: .; clone size: few; J gene: TRBJ2-1